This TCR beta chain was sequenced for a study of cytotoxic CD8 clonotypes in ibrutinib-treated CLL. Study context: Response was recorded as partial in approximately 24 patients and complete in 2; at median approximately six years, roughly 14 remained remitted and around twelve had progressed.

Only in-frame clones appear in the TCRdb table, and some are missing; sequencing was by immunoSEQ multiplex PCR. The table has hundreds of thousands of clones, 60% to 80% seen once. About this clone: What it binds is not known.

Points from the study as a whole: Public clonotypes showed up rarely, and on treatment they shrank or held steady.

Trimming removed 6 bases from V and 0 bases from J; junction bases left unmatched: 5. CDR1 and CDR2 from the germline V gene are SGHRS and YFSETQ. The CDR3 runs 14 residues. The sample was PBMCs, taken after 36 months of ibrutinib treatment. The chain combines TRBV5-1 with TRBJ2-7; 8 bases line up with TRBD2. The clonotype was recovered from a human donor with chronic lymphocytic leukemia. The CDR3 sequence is CASTDSGASYEQYF. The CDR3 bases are TGCGCCAGCACAGATAGCGGGGCCTCCTACGAGCAGTACTTC.